The present TCR beta chain was sequenced within a study of OX40 agonist ivuxolimab in advanced cancers. Looking at the study overall: The drug used for patients, ivuxolimab, was an agonistic anti-OX40 (CD134) antibody. In this trial design, patients received ivuxolimab intravenously at 0.01 to 10 mg/kg every 2 weeks. Patients were 82.7% male with ages about 20 to 79, mean roughly 55.

V was trimmed by 1 base and J by 3 bases, leaving 7 bases between them. From germline, CDR1 is SGHAT and CDR2 FQNNGV. The CDR3 runs to 13 residues. The data were produced by immunoSEQ multiplex PCR, yet TCRdb's version contains in-frame clones alone and is incomplete. The sample lists fewer than 85,000 clones, under 80% occurring once. The sequence was collected from an adult with an advanced solid tumor such as melanoma, head and neck, liver or kidney cancer. The chain links TRBV11-2 to TRBJ2-7; D is ambiguous. The input for sequencing was CD4+ or CD8+ T cells sorted from blood, taken in a trial of the OX40 agonist ivuxolimab. The CDR3 coding sequence is TGTGCCAGCAGCTTAGTCCCCCGCTACGAGCAGTACTTC. Its translation: CASSLVPRYEQYF.